This T cell receptor (beta chain) was identified in a study of control samples from healthy donors and cancer patients. Produced via immunoSEQ multiplex PCR; TCRdb's table is partial and in-frame only. The data show approximately 120,000 clones, about 92% seen once. The clonotype comes from an elderly man with head and neck cancer. Sequenced sample: PBMCs.

CDR3 loop: CASSSWDRNQPQHF. The CDR3 region has the DNA TGTGCCAGCAGCTCCTGGGACAGAAATCAGCCCCAGCATTTT. The J gene is TRBJ1-5, the V gene TRBV7-9, with TRBD1 matching over 7 bases. CDR1 and CDR2 from the germline V gene are SEHNR and FQNEAQ (reference sequence). The J segment lost 4 bases and the V segment lost 4 bases, leaving 4 bases of the junction unmatched. The CDR3 consists of 14 residues.